Listed below are T cell receptor beta chains from one sample, sequenced in a study of cytomegalovirus exposure and HLA in healthy donors. Clones were read by immunoSEQ multiplex PCR, and TCRdb kept only the in-frame ones, dropping some. Seen here are 180,000 or so clones, roughly 80% observed once, and the top ten hold about 8%. Sequencing was carried out using PBMCs. These receptors were taken from a woman between 40 and 50 years old in good health and CMV-seropositive. The CDR3 runs from the conserved cysteine through the conserved F or W. The order of the fields is CDR3 DNA, CDR3 protein, D gene, clone size, J gene, V gene. A D gene is named only where the DNA matches it firmly. For some rows the clone size is stated as once, few or many, or as a class when expanded; others skip it.

DNA: TGTGCCACCAGCAGGGAAACTACCGGGACAGGGGTATACGGAAACACCATATATTTT
CDR3: CATSRETTGTGVYGNTIYF
D: TRBD1
size: once
J: TRBJ1-3
V: TRBV15

DNA: TGTGCCAGCAGCTTGGAGGGGCGCGGGGATTTT
CDR3: CASSLEGRGDF
D: .
size: .
J: TRBJ2-3
V: TRBV5-8

DNA: TGTGCCAGCAGTGAATTCAGACAGGGTGGGGAAAAACTGTTTTTT
CDR3: CASSEFRQGGEKLFF
D: TRBD1
size: once
J: TRBJ1-4
V: TRBV25-1

DNA: TGTGCCATCAGTCGGCGGGTTGCCTCCTACGAGCAGTACTTC
CDR3: CAISRRVASYEQYF
D: .
size: few
J: TRBJ2-7
V: TRBV10-3

DNA: TGCGCCAGCGGACAAGTCGGCCCCGGTGAGGAGCTGTTTTTT
CDR3: CASGQVGPGEELFF
D: .
size: .
J: TRBJ2-2
V: TRBV5-1

DNA: TGTGCCAGCAGCCTCTCGGAGGGACGGCGGCACTTC
CDR3: CASSLSEGRRHF
D: .
size: .
J: TRBJ2-7
V: TRBV7-9

DNA: TGTGCCAGCAGTTCGTATCAGGGGGATGGGAACGAGCAGTACTTC
CDR3: CASSSYQGDGNEQYF
D: TRBD1
size: .
J: TRBJ2-7
V: TRBV28

DNA: TGTGCCAGCAGTTACTCGAATGGCGGGAGGGCGGGGGAGCTGTTTTTT
CDR3: CASSYSNGGRAGELFF
D: TRBD2
size: .
J: TRBJ2-2
V: TRBV6-6

DNA: TGCAGCGTTGGAGATAGGGGGACCAATGAAAAACTGTTTTTT
CDR3: CSVGDRGTNEKLFF
D: .
size: .
J: TRBJ1-4
V: TRBV29-1

DNA: TGTGCAAGGGCGGGGGGAAGGCAGCCCCAGCATTTT
CDR3: CARAGGRQPQHF
D: .
size: few
J: TRBJ1-5
V: TRBV6-5

DNA: TGTGCTAGCAGCAAGGACAGTGAAGAGACCCAGTACTTC
CDR3: CASSKDSEETQYF
D: .
size: .
J: TRBJ2-5
V: TRBV7-7

DNA: TGTGCCAGCAGCTTAGATAGGTTGGCGGTCCAAGAGACCCAGTACTTC
CDR3: CASSLDRLAVQETQYF
D: .
size: .
J: TRBJ2-5
V: TRBV11-2

DNA: TGTGCCAGCACCGACAGGTTCTATGGCTACACCTTC
CDR3: CASTDRFYGYTF
D: .
size: .
J: TRBJ1-2
V: TRBV28

DNA: TGCGCCAGCAGCTTGGCGGGGACAGGGCCCTACGAGCAGTACTTC
CDR3: CASSLAGTGPYEQYF
D: TRBD1
size: .
J: TRBJ2-7
V: TRBV5-1

DNA: TGTGCAAGTCGCTTAGAGGGACTAGCGGCCTCCAATGAGCAGTTCTTC
CDR3: CASRLEGLAASNEQFF
D: .
size: .
J: TRBJ2-1
V: TRBV12-2